The present TCR beta chain was sequenced within a study of T cells in Graves' hyperthyroidism and ophthalmopathy. Findings and caveats of the study: The model forecast ophthalmopathy, anticipating it by a median around 6.9 months before onset. In simple terms, a model built on 13 V-J features told ophthalmopathy apart from stable hyperthyroidism.

The CDR3 runs 14 residues. The V and J ends lost 7 bases and 3 bases respectively, with 16 bases between them. CDR1 SGHRS and CDR2 YFSETQ come from the germline V gene. Exclusions: uncontrolled infection, other autoimmune disease, pregnancy, lactation. Diagnoses used clinical symptoms, serum thyroxine and TRAb, thyroid ultrasound and orbital computed tomography. A word on this clonotype: Its antigen is as yet unknown.

Amplified TCR beta CDR3 regions derived from RNA transcripts. During a first-round RT-PCR of the TCR CDR3, the HTBI primer set was used. Each CDR3 protein is one row after TCRdb ran MiXCR on the multiplex PCR reads. Of around 690,000 distinct CDR3 sequences listed, about 18% were seen once; the top ten hold less than 20%. The J gene is TRBJ1-2, the V gene TRBV5-1, with D perhaps matching TRBD1 (5 bases). Sequencing was performed on blood. The sequence derives from a man aged 50 or older with Graves' hyperthyroidism. The DNA for the CDR3 is TGCGCCAGCTCGCGGGGGGATCTGGACTATGGCTACACCTTC. Amino acid sequence: CASSRGDLDYGYTF.